A selection of T cell receptor beta chains follows, all from one sample in a study of shared clonotypes between healthy human individuals. TCRdb's table, derived via immunoSEQ multiplex PCR, lists solely in-frame clones and lacks some. The sample lists roughly 640,000 clones; around 97% were seen once. What was sequenced was naive CD4+ T cells sorted from blood. The source is a woman in her twenties or thirties in good health. Each CDR3 is given with its conserved first and last residue. Fields, in order: J gene, V gene, D gene, clone size, CDR3 protein, CDR3 DNA. The D gene is left open where the match is weak. Clone size is shown for a subset of rows, as once, few, many or a class of expanded clone.

J: TRBJ1-2
V: TRBV9
D: TRBD1
size: .
CDR3: CASSGRKGQTEGYTF
DNA: TGTGCCAGCAGCGGGCGTAAGGGACAGACCGAGGGCTACACCTTC

J: TRBJ1-5
V: TRBV15
D: .
size: once
CDR3: CATSRVSGGTYSNQPQHF
DNA: TGTGCCACCAGCAGAGTGTCGGGGGGAACGTATAGCAATCAGCCCCAGCATTTT

J: TRBJ1-2
V: TRBV28
D: .
size: .
CDR3: CASSLALFLNYGYTF
DNA: TGTGCCAGCAGTTTAGCCCTATTCCTAAACTATGGCTACACCTTC

J: TRBJ2-1
V: TRBV29-1
D: TRBD2
size: .
CDR3: CSTRALAGQANEQFF
DNA: TGCAGCACCCGGGCATTAGCGGGCCAGGCCAATGAGCAGTTCTTC

J: TRBJ1-2
V: TRBV6-6
D: .
size: .
CDR3: CASGLAGYGYTF
DNA: TGTGCCAGCGGTCTCGCAGGCTATGGCTACACCTTC

J: TRBJ2-6
V: TRBV5-1
D: .
size: .
CDR3: CASSGYSGGANVLTF
DNA: TGCGCCAGCAGCGGGTACTCGGGAGGGGCCAACGTCCTGACTTTC

J: TRBJ2-1
V: TRBV7-3
D: .
size: .
CDR3: CASSPSKSSYNEQFF
DNA: TGTGCCAGCAGCCCAAGTAAGAGCTCCTACAATGAGCAGTTCTTC

J: TRBJ2-1
V: TRBV6-5
D: TRBD2
size: .
CDR3: CASSPSGFNNEQFF
DNA: TGTGCCAGCAGTCCTAGCGGGTTTAACAATGAGCAGTTCTTC

J: TRBJ2-7
V: TRBV20-1
D: .
size: .
CDR3: CSAASHEQYF
DNA: TGCAGTGCTGCCTCTCACGAGCAGTACTTC

J: TRBJ1-4
V: TRBV13
D: .
size: once
CDR3: CASSLVQKRDEKLFF
DNA: TGTGCCAGCAGCTTAGTACAGAAAAGGGATGAAAAACTGTTTTTT

J: TRBJ2-7
V: TRBV18
D: TRBD1
size: .
CDR3: CASSRASGTGAYEQYF
DNA: TGTGCCAGCTCACGAGCCTCCGGGACAGGGGCCTACGAGCAGTACTTC

J: TRBJ2-1
V: TRBV5-1
D: TRBD1
size: .
CDR3: CASRGQGDEQFF
DNA: TGCGCCAGCAGGGGACAGGGAGATGAGCAGTTCTTC

J: TRBJ2-7
V: TRBV19
D: TRBD2
size: .
CDR3: CASSETSGSGEQYF
DNA: TGTGCCAGTAGCGAGACTAGCGGGAGCGGCGAGCAGTACTTC

J: TRBJ2-7
V: TRBV18
D: TRBD1
size: .
CDR3: CASSPVSTGSYEQYF
DNA: TGTGCCAGCTCCCCCGTCTCGACAGGGTCCTACGAGCAGTACTTC

J: TRBJ1-2
V: TRBV5-4
D: .
size: .
CDR3: CASSLAKQGPYGYTF
DNA: TGTGCCAGCAGCTTGGCCAAACAGGGCCCCTATGGCTACACCTTC

J: TRBJ1-1
V: TRBV5-5
D: TRBD1
size: .
CDR3: CASSLARTGQAANTEAFF
DNA: TGTGCCAGCAGCTTGGCCCGGACAGGACAAGCGGCCAACACTGAAGCTTTCTTT

J: TRBJ1-1
V: TRBV9
D: TRBD1
size: .
CDR3: CASGTDMNTEAFF
DNA: TGTGCCAGCGGGACAGATATGAACACTGAAGCTTTCTTT

J: TRBJ1-1
V: TRBV6-1
D: .
size: .
CDR3: CASGGQGRPEAFF
DNA: TGTGCCAGCGGTGGGCAGGGGCGCCCTGAAGCTTTCTTT

J: TRBJ2-7
V: TRBV28
D: .
size: .
CDR3: CASSSKPYEQYF
DNA: TGTGCCAGCAGTTCCAAGCCCTACGAGCAGTACTTC

J: TRBJ1-1
V: TRBV27
D: .
size: .
CDR3: CASRFGGEAFF
DNA: TGTGCCAGCAGGTTCGGGGGAGAAGCTTTCTTT

J: TRBJ1-1
V: TRBV28
D: .
size: .
CDR3: CASSPRQHLEAFF
DNA: TGTGCCAGCAGTCCCCGACAGCACCTTGAAGCTTTCTTT

J: TRBJ1-4
V: TRBV11-2
D: .
size: .
CDR3: CASSLQATNEKLFF
DNA: TGTGCCAGCAGCTTACAAGCAACTAATGAAAAACTGTTTTTT

J: TRBJ2-5
V: TRBV29-1
D: TRBD2
size: .
CDR3: CSARGLAEPQETQYF
DNA: TGCAGCGCCCGAGGACTAGCGGAACCCCAAGAGACCCAGTACTTC

J: TRBJ2-7
V: TRBV4-1
D: .
size: .
CDR3: CASSQDEGQGYEQYF
DNA: TGCGCCAGCAGCCAAGATGAAGGTCAGGGCTACGAGCAGTACTTC

J: TRBJ2-1
V: TRBV7-2
D: TRBD2
size: .
CDR3: CASSGAGLAYNEQFF
DNA: TGTGCCAGCAGCGGAGCGGGACTAGCTTACAATGAGCAGTTCTTC

J: TRBJ2-5
V: TRBV28
D: .
size: .
CDR3: CASSGDRFQETQYF
DNA: TGTGCCAGCAGTGGAGACAGGTTCCAAGAGACCCAGTACTTC

J: TRBJ1-5
V: TRBV30
D: .
size: .
CDR3: CAWSVSGGNQPQHF
DNA: TGTGCCTGGAGTGTCTCGGGAGGCAATCAGCCCCAGCATTTT

J: TRBJ1-2
V: TRBV6-1
D: .
size: .
CDR3: CACSGYTF
DNA: TGTGCCTGCAGCGGCTACACCTTC

J: TRBJ1-1
V: TRBV5-6
D: .
size: once
CDR3: CASSIGRNRLSRAFF
DNA: TGTGCCAGCAGCATCGGACGTAACCGCCTTTCTAGAGCTTTCTTT

J: TRBJ2-7
V: TRBV14
D: .
size: .
CDR3: CASSQARARTYEQYF
DNA: TGTGCCAGCAGCCAAGCCAGGGCTAGGACCTACGAGCAGTACTTC

J: TRBJ1-2
V: TRBV19
D: .
size: .
CDR3: CASRRDRALPNYGYTF
DNA: TGTGCCAGTAGACGAGACAGAGCCTTACCGAACTATGGCTACACCTTC

J: TRBJ2-1
V: TRBV28
D: TRBD2
size: .
CDR3: CASSLSASGKYNEQFF
DNA: TGTGCCAGCAGTTTATCCGCTAGCGGGAAGTACAATGAGCAGTTCTTC

J: TRBJ2-7
V: TRBV5-1
D: .
size: .
CDR3: CASSLEQGGEQYF
DNA: TGCGCCAGCAGCTTGGAGCAGGGGGGCGAGCAGTACTTC

J: TRBJ1-2
V: TRBV18
D: .
size: .
CDR3: CASSPPTSNYGYTF
DNA: TGTGCCAGCTCACCTCCTACCTCTAACTATGGCTACACCTTC

J: TRBJ1-3
V: TRBV2
D: .
size: .
CDR3: CASSEMENSGNTIYF
DNA: TGTGCCAGCAGCGAGATGGAAAACTCTGGAAACACCATATATTTT

J: TRBJ2-1
V: TRBV5-1
D: TRBD2
size: .
CDR3: CASSLEREGYNEQFF
DNA: TGCGCCAGCAGCTTGGAGCGGGAAGGTTACAATGAGCAGTTCTTC

J: TRBJ2-3
V: TRBV5-1
D: TRBD2
size: .
CDR3: CASSLSGLGSTQYF
DNA: TGCGCCAGCAGCTTGTCGGGACTAGGGTCAACGCAGTATTTT

J: TRBJ1-5
V: TRBV7-2
D: TRBD1
size: .
CDR3: CASSFYTGDNQPQHF
DNA: TGTGCCAGCAGCTTTTATACAGGGGACAATCAGCCCCAGCATTTT

J: TRBJ1-4
V: TRBV5-8
D: TRBD1
size: .
CDR3: CASSFNRGWNEKLFF
DNA: TGTGCCAGCAGCTTTAACAGGGGATGGAATGAAAAACTGTTTTTT

J: TRBJ1-5
V: TRBV7-2
D: .
size: .
CDR3: CASSLNVGSGQPQHF
DNA: TGTGCCAGCAGCCTCAACGTAGGTTCAGGACAGCCCCAGCATTTT

J: TRBJ1-6
V: TRBV27
D: .
size: .
CDR3: CASSLIGARNSPLHF
DNA: TGTGCCAGCAGTTTAATCGGGGCGCGGAATTCACCCCTCCACTTT

J: TRBJ1-3
V: TRBV28
D: .
size: .
CDR3: CASSLSRVSGNTIYF
DNA: TGTGCCAGCAGTTTATCCAGGGTTTCTGGAAACACCATATATTTT

J: TRBJ2-1
V: TRBV28
D: TRBD2
size: .
CDR3: CASSSSGTSGFYNEQFF
DNA: TGTGCCAGCAGTTCCTCTGGGACTAGCGGATTCTACAATGAGCAGTTCTTC

J: TRBJ2-1
V: TRBV7-2
D: TRBD1
size: .
CDR3: CASSSRTGRTRNNEQFF
DNA: TGTGCCAGCAGCTCTAGGACAGGGCGGACAAGGAACAATGAGCAGTTCTTC

J: TRBJ2-5
V: TRBV7-9
D: TRBD2
size: once
CDR3: CASSLKGLAGVAETQYF
DNA: TGTGCCAGCAGCCTAAAAGGACTAGCGGGAGTAGCAGAGACCCAGTACTTC

J: TRBJ2-1
V: TRBV28
D: TRBD1
size: .
CDR3: CASSLYQGAMDEQFF
DNA: TGTGCCAGCAGTTTATACCAGGGGGCGATGGATGAGCAGTTCTTC

J: TRBJ1-1
V: TRBV28
D: TRBD1
size: .
CDR3: CASSQLQGGMTEAFF
DNA: TGTGCCAGCAGCCAATTACAGGGGGGAATGACTGAAGCTTTCTTT

J: TRBJ2-5
V: TRBV6-6
D: .
size: .
CDR3: CASSYSDGQETQYF
DNA: TGTGCCAGCAGTTACTCCGACGGACAAGAGACCCAGTACTTC

J: TRBJ1-2
V: TRBV5-1
D: .
size: once
CDR3: CASSLAASPGALGYGYTF
DNA: TGCGCCAGCAGCTTGGCCGCTTCCCCCGGGGCTTTGGGCTATGGCTACACCTTC

J: TRBJ2-1
V: TRBV29-1
D: TRBD2
size: .
CDR3: CSSTSRIAGHYNEQFF
DNA: TGCAGCTCCACCTCAAGGATAGCGGGACACTACAATGAGCAGTTCTTC

J: TRBJ1-5
V: TRBV6-6
D: .
size: .
CDR3: CASSPQGSGSNQPQHF
DNA: TGTGCCAGCAGTCCACAGGGTTCGGGGAGCAATCAGCCCCAGCATTTT

J: TRBJ1-2
V: TRBV6-5
D: .
size: .
CDR3: CASSRTIRANYGYTF
DNA: TGTGCCAGCAGCAGAACCATCCGAGCTAACTATGGCTACACCTTC

J: TRBJ1-3
V: TRBV5-6
D: .
size: .
CDR3: CASTSGKGSGNTIYF
DNA: TGTGCCAGCACCTCCGGTAAAGGCTCTGGAAACACCATATATTTT

J: TRBJ1-4
V: TRBV5-1
D: TRBD1
size: .
CDR3: CASSWTGAGEKLFF
DNA: TGCGCCAGCAGCTGGACAGGGGCGGGTGAAAAACTGTTTTTT

J: TRBJ1-6
V: TRBV6-5
D: .
size: once
CDR3: CASSLLGGRGSPLHF
DNA: TGTGCCAGCAGTCTCTTGGGGGGACGGGGATCACCCCTCCACTTT

J: TRBJ2-7
V: TRBV10-3
D: TRBD2
size: .
CDR3: CAISVSSGRSYEQYF
DNA: TGTGCCATCAGTGTTTCTAGCGGGCGATCCTACGAGCAGTACTTC

J: TRBJ2-7
V: TRBV7-2
D: .
size: once
CDR3: CASSLPPPGSYEQYF
DNA: TGTGCCAGCAGCCTACCCCCTCCCGGGTCTTACGAGCAGTACTTC